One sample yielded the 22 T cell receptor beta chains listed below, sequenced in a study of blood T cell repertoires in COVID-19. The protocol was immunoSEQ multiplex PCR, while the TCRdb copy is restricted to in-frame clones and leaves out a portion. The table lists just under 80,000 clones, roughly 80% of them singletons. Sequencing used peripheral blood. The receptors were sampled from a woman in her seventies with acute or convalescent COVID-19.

The CDR3 DNA sequence: TGTGCCAGCAGCCGTACCGAGGGCGGTTACGACTATGGCTACACCTTC. This codes for CASSRTEGGYDYGYTF. V is TRBV9 and J is TRBJ1-2; D gene ambiguous. Germline V gives CDR1 SGDLS, CDR2 YYNGEE. The CDR3 sequence is 16 residues long. The V and J ends lost 4 bases and 3 bases respectively, with 19 bases between them.

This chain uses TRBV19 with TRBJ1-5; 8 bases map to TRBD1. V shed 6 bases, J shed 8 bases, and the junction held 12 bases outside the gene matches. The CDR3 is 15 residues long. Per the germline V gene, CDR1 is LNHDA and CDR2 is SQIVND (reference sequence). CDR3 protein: CASSPDRGSWKPQHF. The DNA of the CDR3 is TGTGCCAGTAGCCCCGACAGGGGAAGTTGGAAGCCCCAGCATTTT.

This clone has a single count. The CDR3 nucleotides read TGTGCCAGCAGCACAGGGTTCGATAATTCACCCCTCCACTTT. Translated: CASSTGFDNSPLHF. The gene calls are TRBV6-5 and TRBJ1-6, with a possible D match to TRBD1 (6 bases). Germline V gene data show CDR1 as MNHEY and CDR2 as SVGAGI. The CDR3 extends over 14 amino acids. Trimming took off 6 bases at V and 5 bases at J, with 11 bases between the two ends.

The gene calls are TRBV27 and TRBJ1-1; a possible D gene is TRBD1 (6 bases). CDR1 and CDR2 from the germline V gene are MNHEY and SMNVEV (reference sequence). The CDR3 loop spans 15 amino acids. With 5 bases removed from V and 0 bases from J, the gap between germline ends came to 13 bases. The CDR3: CASSPGDKLNTEAFF. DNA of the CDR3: TGTGCCAGCAGTCCCGGGGACAAGCTGAACACTGAAGCTTTCTTT.

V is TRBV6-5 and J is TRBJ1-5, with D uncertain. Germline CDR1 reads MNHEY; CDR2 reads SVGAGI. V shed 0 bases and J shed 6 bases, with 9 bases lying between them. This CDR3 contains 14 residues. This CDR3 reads CASSYSAGVQPQHF. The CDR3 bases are TGTGCCAGCAGTTACTCCGCGGGCGTTCAGCCCCAGCATTTT.

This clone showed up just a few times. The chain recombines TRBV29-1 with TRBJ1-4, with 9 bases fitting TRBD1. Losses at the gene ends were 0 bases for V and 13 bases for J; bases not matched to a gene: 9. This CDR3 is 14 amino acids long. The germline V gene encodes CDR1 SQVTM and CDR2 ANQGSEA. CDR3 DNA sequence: TGCAGCGTTGAAGATCAAGGGGGGACAGGGCGACTGTTTTTT. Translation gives CSVEDQGGTGRLFF.

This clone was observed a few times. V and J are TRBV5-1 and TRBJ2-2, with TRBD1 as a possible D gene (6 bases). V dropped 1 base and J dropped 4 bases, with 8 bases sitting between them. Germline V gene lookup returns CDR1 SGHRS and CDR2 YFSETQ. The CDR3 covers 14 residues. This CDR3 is CASSLRGTTGELFF. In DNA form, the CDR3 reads TGCGCCAGCAGCTTGAGGGGGACCACCGGGGAGCTGTTTTTT. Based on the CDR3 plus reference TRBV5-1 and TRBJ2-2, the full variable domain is KAGVTQTPRYLIKTRGQQVTLSCSPISGHRSVSWYQQTPGQGLQFLFEYFSETQRNKGNFPGRFSGRQFSNSRSEMNVSTLELGDSALYLCASSLRGTTGELFFGEGSRLTVL.

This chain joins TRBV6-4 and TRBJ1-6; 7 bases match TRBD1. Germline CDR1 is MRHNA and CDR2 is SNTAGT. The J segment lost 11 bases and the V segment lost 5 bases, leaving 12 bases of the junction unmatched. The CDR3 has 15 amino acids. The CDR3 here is CASSPQTGTAAPLHF. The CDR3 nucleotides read TGTGCCAGCAGTCCCCAGACCGGGACAGCGGCACCCCTCCACTTT.

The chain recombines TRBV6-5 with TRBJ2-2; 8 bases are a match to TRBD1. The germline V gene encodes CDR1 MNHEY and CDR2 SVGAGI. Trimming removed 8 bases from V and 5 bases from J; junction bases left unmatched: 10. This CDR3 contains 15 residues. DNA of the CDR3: TGTGCCAGCCTACCAGGGGGCGATAGGACCGGGGAGCTGTTTTTT. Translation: CASLPGGDRTGELFF.

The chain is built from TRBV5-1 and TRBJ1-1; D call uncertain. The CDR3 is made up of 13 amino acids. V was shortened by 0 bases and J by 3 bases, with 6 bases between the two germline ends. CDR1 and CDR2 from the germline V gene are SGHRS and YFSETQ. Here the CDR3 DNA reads TGCGCCAGCAGCTTGGTACTGGACACTGAAGCTTTCTTT. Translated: CASSLVLDTEAFF.

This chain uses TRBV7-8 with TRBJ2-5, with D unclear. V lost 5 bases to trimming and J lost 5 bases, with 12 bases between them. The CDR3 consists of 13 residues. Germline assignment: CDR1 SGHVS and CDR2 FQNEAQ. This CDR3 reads CASSVGWFETQYF. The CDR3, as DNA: TGTGCCAGCAGCGTCGGGTGGTTTGAGACCCAGTACTTC.

CDR3: CASSLMGAQGYTF. CDR3 nucleotides: TGCGCCAGCAGCTTGATGGGGGCGCAGGGCTACACCTTC. V usage is TRBV5-1 and J usage is TRBJ1-2; weak D call: TRBD1 (6 bases). The germline V gene encodes CDR1 SGHRS and CDR2 YFSETQ. The CDR3 spans 13 residues. With 1 base removed from V and 8 bases from J, the gap between germline ends came to 12 bases.

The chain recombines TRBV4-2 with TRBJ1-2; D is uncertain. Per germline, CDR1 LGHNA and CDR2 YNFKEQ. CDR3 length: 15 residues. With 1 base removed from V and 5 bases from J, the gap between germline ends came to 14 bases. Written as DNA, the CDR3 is TGTGCCAGCAGCCAAGTTGTCCAGGTCCAATATGGCTACACCTTC. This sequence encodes CASSQVVQVQYGYTF.

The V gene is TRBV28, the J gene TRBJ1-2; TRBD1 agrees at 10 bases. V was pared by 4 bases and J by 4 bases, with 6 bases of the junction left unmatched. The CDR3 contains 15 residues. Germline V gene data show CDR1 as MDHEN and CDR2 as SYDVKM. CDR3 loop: CASSSRQGAGYGYTF. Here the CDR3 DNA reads TGTGCCAGCAGTTCAAGACAGGGGGCGGGCTATGGCTACACCTTC.

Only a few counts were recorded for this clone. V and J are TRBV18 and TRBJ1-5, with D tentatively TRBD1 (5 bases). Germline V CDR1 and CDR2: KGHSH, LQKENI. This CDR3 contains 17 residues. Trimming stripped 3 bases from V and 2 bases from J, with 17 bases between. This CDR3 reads CASSPYSGEGGNQPQHF. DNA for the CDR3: TGTGCCAGCTCACCTTATTCGGGGGAAGGGGGCAATCAGCCCCAGCATTTT. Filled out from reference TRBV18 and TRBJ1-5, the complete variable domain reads NAGVMQNPRHLVRRRGQEARLRCSPMKGHSHVYWYRQLPEEGLKFMVYLQKENIIDESGMPKERFSAEFPKEGPSILRIQQVVRGDSAAYFCASSPYSGEGGNQPQHFGDGTRLSIL.

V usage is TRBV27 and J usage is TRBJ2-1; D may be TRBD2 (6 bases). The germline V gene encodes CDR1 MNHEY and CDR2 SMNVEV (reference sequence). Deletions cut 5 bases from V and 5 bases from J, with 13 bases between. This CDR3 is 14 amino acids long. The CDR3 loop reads CASSLRETHNEQFF. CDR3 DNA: TGTGCCAGCAGTCTACGGGAGACACACAATGAGCAGTTCTTC.

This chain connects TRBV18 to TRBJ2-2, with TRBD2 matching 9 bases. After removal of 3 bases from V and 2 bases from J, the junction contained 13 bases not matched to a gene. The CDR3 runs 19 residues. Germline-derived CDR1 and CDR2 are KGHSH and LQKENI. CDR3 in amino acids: CASSPIGGRADRNTGELFF. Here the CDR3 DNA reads TGTGCCAGCTCACCTATTGGCGGGAGGGCTGATCGAAACACCGGGGAGCTGTTTTTT.

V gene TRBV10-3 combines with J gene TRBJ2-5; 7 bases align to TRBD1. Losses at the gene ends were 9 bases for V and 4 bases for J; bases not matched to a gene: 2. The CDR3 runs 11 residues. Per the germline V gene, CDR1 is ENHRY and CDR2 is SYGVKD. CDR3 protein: CAIGGSETQYF. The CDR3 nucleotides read TGTGCCATAGGGGGCTCAGAGACCCAGTACTTC.

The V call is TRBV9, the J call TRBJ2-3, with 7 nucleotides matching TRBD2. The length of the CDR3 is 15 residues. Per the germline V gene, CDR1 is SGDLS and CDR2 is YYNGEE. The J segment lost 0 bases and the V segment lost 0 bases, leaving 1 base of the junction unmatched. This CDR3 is CASSVASGSTDTQYF. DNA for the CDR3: TGTGCCAGCAGCGTAGCTAGCGGCAGCACAGATACGCAGTATTTT.

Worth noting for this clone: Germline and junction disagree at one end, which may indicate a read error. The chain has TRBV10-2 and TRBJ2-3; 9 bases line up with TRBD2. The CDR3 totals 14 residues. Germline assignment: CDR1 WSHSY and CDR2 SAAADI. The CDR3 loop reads CASRAGTSIDTQYF. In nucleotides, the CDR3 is TGCGCCAGCAGAGCCGGGACTAGCATAGATACGCAGTATTTT.

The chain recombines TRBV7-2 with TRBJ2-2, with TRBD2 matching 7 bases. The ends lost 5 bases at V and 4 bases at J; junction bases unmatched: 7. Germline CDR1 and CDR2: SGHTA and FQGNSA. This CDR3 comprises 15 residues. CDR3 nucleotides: TGTGCCAGCAGCCAGCGGACTAGAGGCACCGGGGAGCTGTTTTTT. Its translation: CASSQRTRGTGELFF.

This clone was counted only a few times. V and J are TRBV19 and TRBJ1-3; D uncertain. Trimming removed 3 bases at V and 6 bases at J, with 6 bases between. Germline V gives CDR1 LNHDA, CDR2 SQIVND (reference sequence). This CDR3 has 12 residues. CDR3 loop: CASSMAANTIYF. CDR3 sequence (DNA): TGTGCCAGTAGTATGGCGGCAAACACCATATATTTT.